A selection of T cell receptor beta chains follows, all from one sample in a study of beta chain features in type 1 diabetes. Only in-frame clones appear in the TCRdb table, and some are missing; sequencing was by immunoSEQ multiplex PCR. The sample has 110,000 to 150,000 clones, 6% to 7.5% seen once. Specimen: central memory CD4+ T cells from blood. These receptor sequences come from a woman under 40 in good health. The CDR3 runs from the conserved cysteine through the conserved F or W. The D gene is left open where the match is weak. Clone sizes are given selectively: once, few, many, or a class where the clone is expanded.

few | NA | TRBJ1-1 | TRBV11-3 | TGTGCCAGCAGCGCCACGACAGGCGAGAACACTGAAGCTTTCTTT | CASSATTGENTEAFF
few | TRBD2 | TRBJ2-3 | TRBV7-2 | TGTGCCAGCAGCCTTCGGGGGGGTGAGGCAGATACGCAGTATTTT | CASSLRGGEADTQYF
few | TRBD2 | TRBJ2-7 | TRBV7-8 | TGTGCCAGCAGCCCGTTAGCGGGAATGGGGGAGCAGTACTTC | CASSPLAGMGEQYF
NA | TRBD2 | TRBJ2-3 | TRBV5-1 | TGCGCCAGCAGCTTAGCGGGAAGCACAGATACGCAGTATTTT | CASSLAGSTDTQYF
NA | TRBD2 | TRBJ2-5 | TRBV28 | TGTGCCAGCAGTTTAGCGGGAGAACGGGAGACCCAGTACTTC | CASSLAGERETQYF
NA | NA | TRBJ2-2 | TRBV11-2 | TGTGCCAGCAGCTTATTCGGCAGGGTAACCGGGGAGCTGTTTTTT | CASSLFGRVTGELFF
few | NA | TRBJ2-7 | TRBV6-6 | TGTGCCAGCAGCAAAACAGCCTACGAGCAGTACTTC | CASSKTAYEQYF
few | NA | TRBJ1-1 | TRBV11-2 | TGTGCCAGCAGCTTACTCTCGAACACTGAAGCTTTCTTT | CASSLLSNTEAFF
few | NA | TRBJ2-5 | TRBV18 | TGTGCCAGCTCACCTCGAGAGGGATCGACCCAGTACTTC | CASSPREGSTQYF
many | NA | TRBJ2-5 | TRBV5-4 | TGTGCCAGCAGCTTGGGGCTCCTCCAAGAGACCCAGTACTTC | CASSLGLLQETQYF
few | TRBD1 | TRBJ1-4 | TRBV30 | TGTGCCTGGAGTGTAATGGGACAGGGGGCGCTAAATGAAAAACTGTTTTTT | CAWSVMGQGALNEKLFF
NA | TRBD1 | TRBJ1-2 | TRBV4-3 | TGCGCCAGCAGCCAAGCCTTACAGGGGGCCTATGGCTACACCTTC | CASSQALQGAYGYTF
few | NA | TRBJ2-6 | TRBV19 | TGTGCCAGTAGAAATCCGACTGCCCCCTCTGGGGCCAACGTCCTGACTTTC | CASRNPTAPSGANVLTF
few | TRBD2 | TRBJ2-1 | TRBV4-3 | TGCGCCAGCAGCCAAGACGTGGGGACTAGTTGGGGCAATGAGCAGTTCTTC | CASSQDVGTSWGNEQFF
NA | TRBD2 | TRBJ2-1 | TRBV5-6 | TGTGCCAGCAGCTTCCGGACTAGCGGACACAATGAGCAGTTCTTC | CASSFRTSGHNEQFF
NA | TRBD1 | TRBJ2-7 | TRBV13 | TGTGCCAGCAGCTCGAAAGGTACGACAGGGGCCCACGAGCAGTACTTC | CASSSKGTTGAHEQYF
few | NA | TRBJ2-5 | TRBV5-1 | TGCGCCAGCAGCTCCCGGGATAGTTCTGAGACCCAGTACTTC | CASSSRDSSETQYF
NA | TRBD2 | TRBJ2-2 | TRBV27 | TGTGCCAGCAGGAAGGAGGGTGCGGGAGGGCCTGGGTTCGGGGAGCTGTTTTTT | CASRKEGAGGPGFGELFF
few | TRBD1 | TRBJ2-1 | TRBV11-2 | TGTGCCAGCAGCCGGAGCGGGACAGGGCTTGGTGAGCAGTTCTTC | CASSRSGTGLGEQFF
few | TRBD2 | TRBJ2-5 | TRBV13 | TGTGCCAGCAGAATGGGCGGGGGTCAAGAGACCCAGTACTTC | CASRMGGGQETQYF
many | NA | TRBJ2-7 | TRBV9 | TGTGCCAGCAGCGCCGAGCCCCAGGGGTACCACGAGCAGTACTTC | CASSAEPQGYHEQYF
few | TRBD2 | TRBJ2-6 | TRBV6-5 | TGTGCCAGCAGAAGGGAGGGATCTGGGGCCAACGTCCTGACTTTC | CASRREGSGANVLTF
NA | TRBD2 | TRBJ2-2 | TRBV7-2 | TGTGCCAGCAGCTTCGTAGCGGGAGGGCCTAGAGGGGAGCTGTTTTTT | CASSFVAGGPRGELFF
few | NA | TRBJ2-1 | TRBV7-2 | TGTGCCAGCAGCTTAGTTGGGGGCTTAGAATCCTACAATGAGCAGTTCTTC | CASSLVGGLESYNEQFF
NA | NA | TRBJ2-7 | TRBV28 | TGTGCCACCAAACAGGGTACCGTCTACGAGCAGTACTTC | CATKQGTVYEQYF
NA | NA | TRBJ1-5 | TRBV5-5 | TGTGCCAGCAGCTTCTTAGCAGGGTCCCCCAATCAGCCCCAGCATTTT | CASSFLAGSPNQPQHF
NA | TRBD1 | TRBJ2-2 | TRBV11-2 | TGTGCCAGCAGCTACCGACAGGGCCCCGGGGAGCTGTTTTTT | CASSYRQGPGELFF
NA | TRBD1 | TRBJ1-4 | TRBV5-1 | TGCGCCAGCAGCTTGTCAGACAGGGGGGGACTGTTTTTT | CASSLSDRGGLFF
many | TRBD1 | TRBJ1-2 | TRBV23-1 | TGCGCCAGCATAAGGGGAGAGGGGACAGGGGAATCTAACTATGGCTACACCTTC | CASIRGEGTGESNYGYTF
once | NA | TRBJ2-1 | TRBV4-1 | TGCGCCAGCAGCCAAGTCGATGGCGGCGGGGTAAGCTCCTACAATGAGCAGTTCTTC | CASSQVDGGGVSSYNEQFF
NA | TRBD2 | TRBJ2-7 | TRBV30 | TGTGCCTGGAGTGTCACGGGGGGGCTCGAGCAGTACTTC | CAWSVTGGLEQYF
many | TRBD2 | TRBJ2-3 | TRBV4-3 | TGCGCCAGCAGCCAAGAATTCCCTAGCGGCAACACAGATACGCAGTATTTT | CASSQEFPSGNTDTQYF
many | NA | TRBJ2-2 | TRBV29-1 | TGCAGCGTTGGTAGCGGGAACACCGGGGAGCTGTTTTTT | CSVGSGNTGELFF
NA | NA | TRBJ2-7 | TRBV7-2 | TGTGCCAGCAGTCCCGGACGGGACTACGAGCAGTACTTC | CASSPGRDYEQYF
few | NA | TRBJ2-5 | TRBV7-3 | TGTGCCAGCAGCTTAACCCCGGGAGCGGGGACCCAGTACTTC | CASSLTPGAGTQYF
NA | NA | TRBJ2-1 | TRBV6-1 | TGTGCCAGCGAAGACTTCGTGGGAGGCGAGCAGTTCTTC | CASEDFVGGEQFF
NA | NA | TRBJ2-7 | TRBV7-6 | TGTGCCAGCAGCTCTAGCGTCAGCTCCTACGAGCAGTACTTC | CASSSSVSSYEQYF
few | NA | TRBJ2-1 | TRBV7-2 | TGTGCCAGCAGCTTAGTCTTCTCGCGGGTCGGGTCCTACAATGAGCAGTTCTTC | CASSLVFSRVGSYNEQFF
few | NA | TRBJ1-1 | TRBV4-2 | TGTGCCAGCAGCCACCTCGACAGGAACACTGAAGCTTTCTTT | CASSHLDRNTEAFF
NA | NA | TRBJ2-2 | TRBV28 | TGTGCCAGCAGGCTTACCAGCGGGTCGGACACCGGGGAGCTGTTTTTT | CASRLTSGSDTGELFF
few | NA | TRBJ1-1 | TRBV6-4 | TGTGCCAGCAGTGACCATGAAAGGACGGGGGTAGGGAACACTGAAGCTTTCTTT | CASSDHERTGVGNTEAFF
NA | NA | TRBJ2-7 | TRBV7-9 | TGTGCCAGCAGCTTAGATAGGCCCCCAGGGCAGTACTTC | CASSLDRPPGQYF